These T cell receptor beta chains were read from a single sample in a study of cytomegalovirus exposure and HLA in healthy donors. Produced via immunoSEQ multiplex PCR; TCRdb's table is partial and in-frame only. The sample consists of approximately 220,000 clones, about 80% of them appearing once. The specimen was PBMCs. The receptors come from a man in his forties in good health and CMV-seronegative. Each CDR3 is given with its conserved first and last residue. The D gene is left open where the match is weak. Rows give clone size only sometimes, using once, few, many, or a class for an expanded clone.

len: 14
d_gene: -
v_gene: TRBV5-1
j_gene: TRBJ1-2
abundance: -
CDR3aa: CASGALGMEYGYTF
CDR3nt: TGCGCCAGCGGGGCGTTGGGGATGGAATATGGCTACACCTTC

len: 14
d_gene: -
v_gene: TRBV6-5
j_gene: TRBJ2-7
abundance: -
CDR3aa: CASSFQQGSYEQYF
CDR3nt: TGTGCCAGCAGTTTTCAACAGGGCTCCTACGAGCAGTACTTC

len: 14
d_gene: -
v_gene: TRBV6-1
j_gene: TRBJ2-5
abundance: once
CDR3aa: CASSEPHRRETQYF
CDR3nt: TGTGCCAGCAGTGAACCCCACCGGAGGGAGACCCAGTACTTC

len: 13
d_gene: -
v_gene: TRBV2
j_gene: TRBJ2-7
abundance: -
CDR3aa: CASSKIGAYEQYF
CDR3nt: TGTGCCAGCAGTAAGATAGGGGCCTACGAGCAGTACTTC

len: 16
d_gene: TRBD1
v_gene: TRBV6-5
j_gene: TRBJ2-3
abundance: -
CDR3aa: CASSSQGTGTSNSQYF
CDR3nt: TGTGCCAGCAGTTCCCAAGGGACAGGGACCAGTAACTCGCAGTATTTT

len: 16
d_gene: -
v_gene: TRBV19
j_gene: TRBJ2-3
abundance: -
CDR3aa: CASKAGRGGVPDTQYF
CDR3nt: TGTGCCAGTAAAGCTGGGCGAGGAGGAGTACCAGATACGCAGTATTTT

len: 14
d_gene: -
v_gene: TRBV6-1
j_gene: TRBJ1-5
abundance: -
CDR3aa: CASTGGEGNQPQHF
CDR3nt: TGTGCCAGCACCGGCGGGGAGGGCAATCAGCCCCAGCATTTT

len: 12
d_gene: -
v_gene: TRBV7-8
j_gene: TRBJ1-5
abundance: -
CDR3aa: CASGGEDQPQHF
CDR3nt: TGTGCCAGCGGCGGGGAAGATCAGCCCCAGCATTTT

len: 15
d_gene: TRBD1
v_gene: TRBV6-1
j_gene: TRBJ2-1
abundance: -
CDR3aa: CASSELGQGTSEQFF
CDR3nt: TGTGCCAGCAGTGAATTGGGACAGGGGACGAGTGAGCAGTTCTTC

len: 13
d_gene: -
v_gene: TRBV10-3
j_gene: TRBJ2-1
abundance: -
CDR3aa: CAMRDSSYNEQFF
CDR3nt: TGTGCCATGAGAGACTCATCCTACAATGAGCAGTTCTTC

len: 16
d_gene: -
v_gene: TRBV5-4
j_gene: TRBJ2-7
abundance: -
CDR3aa: CASSLKSGAGFGEQYF
CDR3nt: TGTGCCAGCAGCTTAAAATCCGGAGCAGGGTTCGGCGAGCAGTACTTC

len: 16
d_gene: -
v_gene: TRBV28
j_gene: TRBJ2-1
abundance: -
CDR3aa: CASGGKGRGPYNEQFF
CDR3nt: TGTGCCAGCGGGGGGAAGGGCAGAGGCCCCTACAATGAGCAGTTCTTC

len: 13
d_gene: -
v_gene: TRBV18
j_gene: TRBJ1-5
abundance: -
CDR3aa: CASSTNGDQPQHF
CDR3nt: TGTGCCAGCTCTACCAACGGGGATCAGCCCCAGCATTTT

len: 15
d_gene: -
v_gene: TRBV27
j_gene: TRBJ1-5
abundance: -
CDR3aa: CASSPVGGADQPQHF
CDR3nt: TGTGCCAGCAGCCCTGTCGGGGGGGCGGATCAGCCCCAGCATTTT

len: 14
d_gene: -
v_gene: TRBV2
j_gene: TRBJ2-7
abundance: -
CDR3aa: CASSVERSSYEQYF
CDR3nt: TGTGCCAGCAGTGTAGAGAGGAGCTCCTACGAGCAGTACTTC

len: 16
d_gene: TRBD2
v_gene: TRBV5-1
j_gene: TRBJ2-2
abundance: -
CDR3aa: CASTQMAGGNTGELFF
CDR3nt: TGCGCCAGCACCCAAATGGCGGGGGGAAACACCGGGGAGCTGTTTTTT

len: 15
d_gene: TRBD2
v_gene: TRBV28
j_gene: TRBJ2-2
abundance: -
CDR3aa: CAVLKRGPNTGELFF
CDR3nt: TGTGCCGTACTAAAGCGGGGGCCGAACACCGGGGAGCTGTTTTTT

len: 13
d_gene: -
v_gene: TRBV6-1
j_gene: TRBJ1-5
abundance: -
CDR3aa: CASSPQEGQPQHF
CDR3nt: TGTGCCAGCAGCCCTCAGGAGGGGCAGCCCCAGCATTTT

len: 11
d_gene: -
v_gene: TRBV28
j_gene: TRBJ2-7
abundance: -
CDR3aa: CASTSPTEQYF
CDR3nt: TGTGCCAGCACCTCCCCTACCGAGCAGTACTTC

len: 16
d_gene: TRBD2
v_gene: TRBV5-1
j_gene: TRBJ2-5
abundance: -
CDR3aa: CASSSGLAGAPETQYF
CDR3nt: TGCGCCAGCAGCTCTGGACTAGCGGGAGCCCCAGAGACCCAGTACTTC

len: 13
d_gene: -
v_gene: TRBV2
j_gene: TRBJ1-5
abundance: -
CDR3aa: CASSEALGGGRNF
CDR3nt: TGTGCCAGCAGTGAAGCGCTGGGGGGGGGCAGGAATTTT

len: 14
d_gene: -
v_gene: TRBV10-3
j_gene: TRBJ1-5
abundance: -
CDR3aa: CAISEGRGGQPQHF
CDR3nt: TGTGCCATCAGTGAGGGTCGAGGGGGACAGCCCCAGCATTTT

len: 14
d_gene: -
v_gene: TRBV18
j_gene: TRBJ1-1
abundance: -
CDR3aa: CASSPSSGPAEAFF
CDR3nt: TGTGCCAGCTCACCAAGTAGCGGGCCCGCTGAAGCTTTCTTT

len: 15
d_gene: -
v_gene: TRBV9
j_gene: TRBJ1-3
abundance: -
CDR3aa: CASSADILVGNTIYF
CDR3nt: TGTGCCAGCAGCGCGGACATTCTTGTCGGAAACACCATATATTTT

len: 18
d_gene: TRBD2
v_gene: TRBV28
j_gene: TRBJ2-5
abundance: -
CDR3aa: CASSLFSGRGGGSETQYF
CDR3nt: TGTGCCAGCAGTTTATTCTCCGGTCGGGGGGGCGGGTCGGAGACCCAGTACTTC

len: 16
d_gene: TRBD1
v_gene: TRBV7-9
j_gene: TRBJ2-2
abundance: -
CDR3aa: CASRGAGTGYTGELFF
CDR3nt: TGTGCCAGCAGGGGAGCCGGGACAGGGTACACCGGGGAGCTGTTTTTT

len: 14
d_gene: TRBD2
v_gene: TRBV19
j_gene: TRBJ2-1
abundance: -
CDR3aa: CASGTSAWYNEQFF
CDR3nt: TGTGCCAGCGGGACTAGCGCCTGGTACAATGAGCAGTTCTTC

len: 13
d_gene: -
v_gene: TRBV7-2
j_gene: TRBJ2-5
abundance: -
CDR3aa: CASSISRVETQYF
CDR3nt: TGTGCCAGCAGCATAAGCAGGGTAGAGACCCAGTACTTC

len: 13
d_gene: -
v_gene: TRBV2
j_gene: TRBJ1-1
abundance: -
CDR3aa: CASRTELNTEAFF
CDR3nt: TGTGCCAGCAGGACAGAACTGAACACTGAAGCTTTCTTT

len: 13
d_gene: -
v_gene: TRBV15
j_gene: TRBJ2-7
abundance: -
CDR3aa: CATSREGGYEQYF
CDR3nt: TGTGCCACCAGCCGAGAGGGGGGCTACGAGCAGTACTTC

len: 16
d_gene: -
v_gene: TRBV13
j_gene: TRBJ1-2
abundance: few
CDR3aa: CASSLAGPQANYGYTF
CDR3nt: TGTGCCAGCAGCCTGGCGGGGCCCCAAGCTAACTATGGCTACACCTTC

len: 14
d_gene: -
v_gene: TRBV4-1
j_gene: TRBJ2-7
abundance: once
CDR3aa: CASSQDPVNGEQYF
CDR3nt: TGCGCCAGCAGCCAAGATCCTGTAAACGGCGAGCAGTACTTC

len: 15
d_gene: TRBD1
v_gene: TRBV5-4
j_gene: TRBJ1-2
abundance: -
CDR3aa: CASSSADRGIFGYTF
CDR3nt: TGTGCCAGCAGCTCGGCGGACAGGGGGATCTTCGGCTACACCTTC

len: 14
d_gene: -
v_gene: TRBV7-9
j_gene: TRBJ2-1
abundance: -
CDR3aa: CASSLASSAGEQFF
CDR3nt: TGTGCCAGCAGCTTAGCTTCGTCAGCGGGTGAGCAGTTCTTC

len: 14
d_gene: TRBD2
v_gene: TRBV28
j_gene: TRBJ2-1
abundance: -
CDR3aa: CASTPSGRAPEQFF
CDR3nt: TGTGCCAGCACCCCTAGCGGGAGGGCCCCTGAGCAGTTCTTC

len: 15
d_gene: -
v_gene: TRBV7-9
j_gene: TRBJ1-3
abundance: once
CDR3aa: CSSSMHKSSGNTIYF
CDR3nt: TGTTCCAGCAGCATGCACAAGTCCTCTGGAAACACCATATATTTT

len: 14
d_gene: TRBD1
v_gene: TRBV10-3
j_gene: TRBJ1-1
abundance: -
CDR3aa: CAISGGGQGLEAFF
CDR3nt: TGTGCCATCAGTGGGGGGGGACAGGGCTTAGAGGCTTTCTTT

len: 17
d_gene: -
v_gene: TRBV9
j_gene: TRBJ1-2
abundance: few
CDR3aa: CASSVNPSRQEIHGYTF
CDR3nt: TGTGCCAGCAGCGTAAACCCATCCCGACAGGAGATTCATGGCTACACCTTC

len: 15
d_gene: TRBD2
v_gene: TRBV5-1
j_gene: TRBJ2-1
abundance: few
CDR3aa: CASSKEREYYNEQFF
CDR3nt: TGCGCCAGCAGCAAAGAGCGGGAGTACTACAATGAGCAGTTCTTC